This entry concerns a single TCR beta chain. The target antigen is unknown. This sample is part of a study of pediatric ulcerative colitis. CDR1 is SGHRS and CDR2 is YFSETQ in the germline V gene. The CDR3 is 15 amino acids. The V gene end was trimmed by 2 bases and the J gene end by 2 bases; junction bases not matched to a gene: 6. Sequencing depth was up to 500,000 reads per sample. Method: immunoSEQ multiplex PCR; TCRdb's copy keeps in-frame clones and lacks some. The table shows 20,000 to 25,000 clones, with about 71% occurring only once. Study outcomes and limitations: Rectal repertoires separated controls, mild-moderate and acute severe colitis. All ulcerative colitis patients, but no controls, carried a couple of rectal clonotypes.

One to two pinch biopsies were taken from the rectum during colonoscopy. The diagnostic colonoscopy in ulcerative colitis patients preceded any immunosuppressive treatment. This TCR was recovered from a boy between 10 and 17 years old with severe ulcerative colitis. The chain joins TRBV5-1 to TRBJ1-2; 7 nucleotides agree with TRBD1. Input material: gut tissue. The CDR3 here is CASSFGAGGNYGYTF. The DNA for the CDR3 is TGCGCCAGCAGCTTTGGTGCAGGGGGGAACTATGGCTACACCTTC.